This T cell receptor beta chain was recovered during a study of blood T cell repertoires in COVID-19 (dated by TCRdb to 2018 to 2021). General notes on the study: The collaborator samples originated in the United States, Italy and Spain and spanned the acute and convalescent phases of COVID-19. Subjects who had been exposed to COVID-19, were actively infected with it, or had recovered from it provided the deeply sampled blood TCRbeta repertoires that made up the dataset. Where available, HLA class I and class II types were taken from metadata supplied by the sample provider and were not determined by assay-based typing. Samples came from the ongoing ImmuneRACE study (first 160 participants) plus 1,254 subjects from 6 global collaborators. Nearly every sample came with metadata listing a de-identified subject ID, COVID-19 status, age in years and sex. The prospective study material was composed of cDNA or gDNA derived from T cells, B-cell-depleted T cells, or PBMCs. A freely available public database, intended as a resource for researchers studying the immune response to SARS-CoV-2, is where the repertoires were released.

From the cysteine up to the phenylalanine, the CDR3 has a length of 16 residues. The sequence is cut down to CDR3 DNA, 48 bases in frame from base 1. Germline trimming: 5 bases from V, 3 bases from J; junction bases outside gene matches: 9. CDR1 SGHTA and CDR2 FQGNSA are derived from the germline V gene. With regard to this clone: Its antigen remains unidentified. No quality values exist for individual bases; no much larger clone is one base distant.

The immunoSEQ Assay, a bias-controlled multiplex PCR, was used to amplify TCRbeta CDR3 regions from genomic DNA. The authors processed their data as follows. Within the assay, amplification of reference gene primers was used to estimate how many nucleated cells each sample contained. Sequence reads were collapsed and filtered to measure the absolute abundance of every unique TCRbeta CDR3 rearrangement. Productive Simpson clonality was computed per sample as the square root of Simpson's diversity index over productive rearrangements. This immuneACCESS table, as held by TCRdb, lists in-frame sequences with V and J called but not all clones. Of the missing ones, under half trace to an unresolved V gene in checked studies; the others have no known cause. That table is the source of V, J and clone size, and D and trimming were worked out from the DNA. In this sample the table shows some 200,000 clones, under 90% of which occur a single time. Together, the top ten hold about 15% of the sample.

Each collaborating institution followed its own protocols to collect whole blood in K2EDTA tubes. For TCRbeta analysis, collaborators shipped samples in one of three forms: frozen whole blood, isolated PBMCs, or DNA extracted from either of those sample types. Beyond this particular receptor, the publication reports: The amount of clinical and demographic metadata varied by source and participant and was provided uncurated.

The sequenced sample consisted of peripheral blood. The sequence joins TRBV7-2 to TRBJ2-3, with TRBD2 identical over 9 junction bases. This TCR derives from a man aged 30 to 45 with active or convalescent COVID-19. The CDR3 here reads CASSEGSLAGTDTQYF. The bases read TGTGCCAGCAGCGAAGGTAGCCTAGCGGGGACAGATACGCAGTATTTT.